This TCR beta chain was identified during a study of monozygotic twins with inflammatory bowel disease. Germline V CDR1 and CDR2: DFQATT, SNEGSKA (reference sequence). The CDR3 runs 19 residues. General study points: The study supported no single strong signal or clonotype linked to IBD.

Comment on this clonotype: Its antigen is as yet unknown.

Reanalyzing the 5' RACE reads, TCRdb keeps one entry per CDR3 protein, without DNA. The sample has some 99,000 distinct CDR3 sequences, and its top ten clones hold roughly 12%. This receptor was taken from a human donor with ulcerative colitis or Crohn's disease, or a healthy co-twin of an affected twin (not recorded which). The chain links TRBV20-1 to TRBJ2-1; without DNA, the TCRdb call of TRBD2 cannot be checked. Source material: blood. The chain's CDR3 is CSAPGGLAGGAGSYNEQFF.